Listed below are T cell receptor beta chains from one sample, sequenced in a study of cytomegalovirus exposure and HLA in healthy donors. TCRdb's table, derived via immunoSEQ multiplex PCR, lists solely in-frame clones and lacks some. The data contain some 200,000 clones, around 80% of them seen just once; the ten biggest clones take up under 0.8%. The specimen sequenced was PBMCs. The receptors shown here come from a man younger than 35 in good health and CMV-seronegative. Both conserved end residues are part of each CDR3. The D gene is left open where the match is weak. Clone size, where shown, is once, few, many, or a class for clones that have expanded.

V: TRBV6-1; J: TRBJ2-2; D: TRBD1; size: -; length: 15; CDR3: CASIFEQGAAGELFF; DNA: TGTGCCAGCATTTTCGAACAGGGGGCGGCCGGGGAGCTGTTTTTT
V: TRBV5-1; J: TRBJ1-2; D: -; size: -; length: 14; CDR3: CASSRVGTNYGYTF; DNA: TGCGCCAGCAGCCGAGTCGGGACTAACTATGGCTACACCTTC
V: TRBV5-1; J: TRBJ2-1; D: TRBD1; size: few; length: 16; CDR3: CASSELQGSAYNEQFF; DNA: TGCGCCAGCAGCGAGCTACAGGGGAGCGCCTACAATGAGCAGTTCTTC
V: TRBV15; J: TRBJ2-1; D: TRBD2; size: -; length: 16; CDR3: CATSSSGGLAYNEQFF; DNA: TGTGCCACCAGCTCGAGCGGGGGACTAGCCTACAATGAGCAGTTCTTC
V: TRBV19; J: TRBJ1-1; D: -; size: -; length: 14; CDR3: CASSPDKMNTEAFF; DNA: TGTGCCAGTAGTCCGGACAAAATGAACACTGAAGCTTTCTTT
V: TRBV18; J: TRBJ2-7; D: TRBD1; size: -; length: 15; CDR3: CASSPPGTAPYEQYF; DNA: TGTGCCAGCTCACCACCGGGGACAGCACCCTACGAGCAGTACTTC
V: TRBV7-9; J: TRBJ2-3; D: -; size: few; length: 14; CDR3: CATPNYGSTDTQYF; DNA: TGTGCCACCCCTAACTACGGGAGTACAGATACGCAGTATTTT
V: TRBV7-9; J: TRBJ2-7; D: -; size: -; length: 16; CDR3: CASSHLPGHTFYEQYF; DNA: TGTGCCAGCAGCCACCTCCCGGGACACACTTTCTACGAGCAGTACTTC
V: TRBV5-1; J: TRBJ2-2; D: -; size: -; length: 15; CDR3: CASRRRGQNTGELFF; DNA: TGCGCCAGCAGGCGAAGGGGACAGAACACCGGGGAGCTGTTTTTT
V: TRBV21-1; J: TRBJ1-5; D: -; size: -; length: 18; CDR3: CASSTPNRPGDGNQPQHF; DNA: TGTGCCAGCAGCACACCCAACAGGCCCGGTGATGGCAATCAGCCCCAGCATTTT
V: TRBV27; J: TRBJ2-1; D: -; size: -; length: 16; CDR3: CASSFMLVGGYNEQFF; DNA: TGTGCCAGCAGTTTCATGCTCGTCGGGGGATACAATGAGCAGTTCTTC
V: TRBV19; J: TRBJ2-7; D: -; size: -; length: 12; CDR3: CASRDRGREQYF; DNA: TGTGCCAGTAGGGACAGAGGAAGGGAGCAGTACTTC
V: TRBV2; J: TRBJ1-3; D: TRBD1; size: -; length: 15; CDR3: CASSVQTGTGNTIYF; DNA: TGTGCCAGCAGTGTCCAGACAGGGACCGGAAACACCATATATTTT
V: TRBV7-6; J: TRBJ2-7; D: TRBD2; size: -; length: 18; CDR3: CASSRKGPSGRVYYEQYF; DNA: TGTGCCAGCAGCCGCAAGGGCCCTAGCGGGAGGGTTTACTACGAGCAGTACTTC
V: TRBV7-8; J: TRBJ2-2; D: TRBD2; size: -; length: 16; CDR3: CASSVGYGRATGELFF; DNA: TGTGCCAGCAGTGTAGGGTACGGGAGGGCAACCGGGGAGCTGTTTTTT
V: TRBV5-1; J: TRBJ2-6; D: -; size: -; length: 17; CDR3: CASSLNQFHSGANVLTF; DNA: TGCGCCAGCAGCTTGAATCAGTTTCACTCTGGGGCCAACGTCCTGACTTTC
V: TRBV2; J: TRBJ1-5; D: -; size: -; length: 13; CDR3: CASSRGGGQPQHF; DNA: TGTGCCAGCAGCCGGGGGGGCGGGCAGCCCCAGCATTTT
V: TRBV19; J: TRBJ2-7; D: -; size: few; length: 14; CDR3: CASSIRTRAHEQYF; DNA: TGTGCCAGTAGTATCAGGACCAGGGCACACGAGCAGTACTTC
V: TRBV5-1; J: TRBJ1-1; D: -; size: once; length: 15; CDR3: CASSLVISRSAEAFF; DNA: TGCGCCAGCAGCTTAGTTATTAGCCGGTCGGCTGAAGCTTTCTTT
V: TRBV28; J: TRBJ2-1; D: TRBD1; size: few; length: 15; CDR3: CASGQIRDSYNEQFF; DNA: TGTGCCAGCGGCCAGATCCGGGACAGTTACAATGAGCAGTTCTTC
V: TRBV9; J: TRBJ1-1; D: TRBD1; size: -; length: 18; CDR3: CASSDYTGTGEVGTEAFF; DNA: TGTGCCAGCAGCGATTACACCGGGACAGGGGAGGTAGGGACTGAAGCTTTCTTT
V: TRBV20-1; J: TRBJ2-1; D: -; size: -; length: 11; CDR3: CSARGGASQFF; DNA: TGCAGTGCTAGAGGTGGTGCTAGCCAGTTCTTC
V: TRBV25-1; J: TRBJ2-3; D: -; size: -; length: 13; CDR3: CASSKGATDTQYF; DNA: TGTGCCAGCAGCAAAGGGGCCACAGATACGCAGTATTTT
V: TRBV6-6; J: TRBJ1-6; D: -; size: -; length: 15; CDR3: CASSSLSSYNSPLHF; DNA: TGTGCCAGCAGTTCTCTAAGCTCCTATAATTCACCCCTCCACTTT
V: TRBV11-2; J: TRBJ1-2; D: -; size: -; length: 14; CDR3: CASSLVAGNYGYTF; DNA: TGTGCCAGCAGCTTAGTAGCAGGGAACTATGGCTACACCTTC
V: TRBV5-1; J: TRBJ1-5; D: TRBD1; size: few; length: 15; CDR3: CASSLGQGWNQPQHF; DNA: TGCGCCAGCAGCTTGGGACAGGGGTGGAATCAGCCCCAGCATTTT
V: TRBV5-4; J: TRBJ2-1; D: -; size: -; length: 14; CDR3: CASRTSGGVNEQFF; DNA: TGTGCCAGCAGAACCAGCGGAGGGGTCAATGAGCAGTTCTTC
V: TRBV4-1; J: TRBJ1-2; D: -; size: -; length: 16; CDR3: CASSQAQRGLNYGYTF; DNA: TGCGCCAGCAGCCAAGCTCAGCGGGGGCTGAACTATGGCTACACCTTC
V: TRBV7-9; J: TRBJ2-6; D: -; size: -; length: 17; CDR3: CASTHPQRGAGANVLTF; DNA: TGTGCCAGCACCCATCCCCAAAGGGGTGCTGGGGCCAACGTCCTGACTTTC
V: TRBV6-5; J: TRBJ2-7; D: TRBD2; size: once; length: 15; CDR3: CASSYTSGSAYEQYF; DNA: TGTGCCAGCAGTTACACTAGCGGGAGTGCCTACGAGCAGTACTTC
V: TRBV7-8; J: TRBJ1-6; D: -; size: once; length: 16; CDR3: CASNRLVGRNDSPLHF; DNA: TGTGCCAGCAACCGACTTGTGGGGAGAAATGATTCACCCCTCCACTTT
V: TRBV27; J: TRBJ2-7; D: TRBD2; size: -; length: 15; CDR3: CASSTLAAGTYEQYF; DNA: TGTGCCAGCAGTACCCTAGCGGCGGGTACCTACGAGCAGTACTTC
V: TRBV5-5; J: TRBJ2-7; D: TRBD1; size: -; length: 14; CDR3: CASSSGTGDYEQYF; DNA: TGTGCCAGCAGCTCCGGGACAGGAGACTACGAGCAGTACTTC
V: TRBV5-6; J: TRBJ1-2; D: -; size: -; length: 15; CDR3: CASSLAPTGVDGYTF; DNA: TGTGCCAGCAGCTTGGCCCCGACAGGAGTGGATGGCTACACCTTC
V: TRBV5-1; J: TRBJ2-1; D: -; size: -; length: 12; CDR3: CASTGVGNEQFF; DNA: TGCGCCAGCACGGGGGTGGGCAATGAGCAGTTCTTC
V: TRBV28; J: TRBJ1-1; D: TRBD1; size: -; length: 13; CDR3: CASSLTATGGGSF; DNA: TGTGCCAGCAGTTTAACTGCGACAGGGGGCGGATCCTTT
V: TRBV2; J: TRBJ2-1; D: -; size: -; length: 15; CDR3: CASSGSRSSYNEQFF; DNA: TGTGCCAGCAGTGGATCCCGGAGCTCCTACAATGAGCAGTTCTTC
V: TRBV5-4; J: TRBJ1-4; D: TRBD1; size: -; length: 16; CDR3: CASSSHSGGGEEKLFF; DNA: TGTGCCAGCAGCTCACACTCAGGGGGAGGAGAGGAAAAACTGTTTTTT
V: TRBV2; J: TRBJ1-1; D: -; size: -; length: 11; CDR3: CASSEPAEAFF; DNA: TGTGCCAGCAGTGAACCAGCTGAAGCTTTCTTT
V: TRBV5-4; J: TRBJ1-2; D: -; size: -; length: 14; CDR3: CASSLLGTVYGYTF; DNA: TGTGCCAGCAGCTTGCTGGGCACAGTCTATGGCTACACCTTC
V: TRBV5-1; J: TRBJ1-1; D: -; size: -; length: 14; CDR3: CASSADSYNTEAFF; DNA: TGCGCCAGCAGCGCGGACAGTTATAACACTGAAGCTTTCTTT
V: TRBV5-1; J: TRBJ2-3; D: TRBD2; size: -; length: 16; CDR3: CASSSTSGGSTDTQYF; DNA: TGCGCCAGCAGCTCGACTAGCGGGGGGAGCACAGATACGCAGTATTTT
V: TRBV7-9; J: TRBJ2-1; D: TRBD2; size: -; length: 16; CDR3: CASSGEQREGPQEQFF; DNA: TGTGCCAGCAGCGGGGAACAGCGGGAGGGCCCTCAAGAGCAGTTCTTC
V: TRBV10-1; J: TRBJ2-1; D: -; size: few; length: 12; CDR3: CASSDTYNEQFF; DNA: TGCGCCAGCAGTGACACCTACAATGAGCAGTTCTTC
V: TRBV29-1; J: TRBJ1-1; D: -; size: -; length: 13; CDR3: CSVEEDTPFLAFF; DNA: TGCAGCGTTGAAGAGGACACTCCCTTCTTGGCTTTCTTT
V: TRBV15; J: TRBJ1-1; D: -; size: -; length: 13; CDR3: CATSREGRAEAFF; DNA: TGTGCCACCAGCAGAGAAGGGAGGGCTGAAGCTTTCTTT
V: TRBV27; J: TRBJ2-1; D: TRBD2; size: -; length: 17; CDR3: CASSLSAGGPTYNEQFF; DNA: TGTGCCAGCAGTTTATCGGCGGGAGGGCCAACCTACAATGAGCAGTTCTTC
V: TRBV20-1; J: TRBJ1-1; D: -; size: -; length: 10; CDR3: CSAADGEAFF; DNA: TGCAGTGCTGCCGACGGGGAAGCTTTCTTT
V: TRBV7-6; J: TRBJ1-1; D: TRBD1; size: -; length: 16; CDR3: CASSAVDRGMNTEAFF; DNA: TGTGCCAGCAGCGCCGTAGACAGGGGAATGAACACTGAAGCTTTCTTT
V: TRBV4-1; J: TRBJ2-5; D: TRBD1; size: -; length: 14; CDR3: CASSHGQGLGTQYF; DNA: TGCGCCAGCAGCCACGGACAGGGGCTGGGGACCCAGTACTTC